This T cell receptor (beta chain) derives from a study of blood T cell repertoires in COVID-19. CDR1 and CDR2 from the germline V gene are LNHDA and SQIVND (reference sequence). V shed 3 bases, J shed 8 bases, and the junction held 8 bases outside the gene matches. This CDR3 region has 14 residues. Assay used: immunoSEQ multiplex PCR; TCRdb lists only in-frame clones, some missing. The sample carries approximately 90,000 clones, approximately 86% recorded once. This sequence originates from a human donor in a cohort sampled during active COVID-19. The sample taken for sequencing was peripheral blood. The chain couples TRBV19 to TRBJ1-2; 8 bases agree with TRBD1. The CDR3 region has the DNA TGTGCCAGTAGTATGACGCAGGGGGCAGTGGGCTACACCTTC. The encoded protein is CASSMTQGAVGYTF.